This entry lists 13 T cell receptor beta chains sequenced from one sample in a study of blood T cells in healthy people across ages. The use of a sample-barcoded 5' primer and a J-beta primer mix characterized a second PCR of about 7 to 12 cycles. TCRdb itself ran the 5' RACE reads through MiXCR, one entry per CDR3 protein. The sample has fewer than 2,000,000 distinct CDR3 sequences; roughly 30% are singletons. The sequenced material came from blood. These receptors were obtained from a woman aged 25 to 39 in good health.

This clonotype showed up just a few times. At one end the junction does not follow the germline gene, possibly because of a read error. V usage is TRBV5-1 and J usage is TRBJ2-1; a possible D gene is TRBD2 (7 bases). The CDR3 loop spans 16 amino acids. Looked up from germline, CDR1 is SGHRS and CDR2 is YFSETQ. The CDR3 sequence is CASSRARGGGYNGQFF. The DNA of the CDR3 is TGCGCCAGCAGTCGTGCCCGCGGGGGCGGGTACAATGGGCAGTTCTTC.

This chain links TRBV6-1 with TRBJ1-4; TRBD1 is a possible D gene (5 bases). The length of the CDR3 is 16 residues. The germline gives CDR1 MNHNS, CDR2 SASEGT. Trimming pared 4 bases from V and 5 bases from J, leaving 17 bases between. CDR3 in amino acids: CASSGHRSILNEKLFF. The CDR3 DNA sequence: TGTGCCAGCAGTGGACACAGGAGCATCCTCAATGAAAAACTGTTTTTT.

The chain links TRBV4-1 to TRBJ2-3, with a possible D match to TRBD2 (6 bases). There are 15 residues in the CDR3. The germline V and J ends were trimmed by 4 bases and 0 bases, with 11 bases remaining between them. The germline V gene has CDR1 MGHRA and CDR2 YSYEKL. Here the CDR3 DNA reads TGCGCCAGCAGCCCCGCCGGGACTAGCACAGATACGCAGTATTTT. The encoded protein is CASSPAGTSTDTQYF.

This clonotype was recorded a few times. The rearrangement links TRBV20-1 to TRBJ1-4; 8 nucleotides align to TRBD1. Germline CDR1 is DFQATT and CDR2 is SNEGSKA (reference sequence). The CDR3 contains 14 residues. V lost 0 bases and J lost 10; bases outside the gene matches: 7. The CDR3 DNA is TGCAGTGCTAGAGATCTTGTTCAGGGGGCAAAACTGTTTTTT. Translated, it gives CSARDLVQGAKLFF.

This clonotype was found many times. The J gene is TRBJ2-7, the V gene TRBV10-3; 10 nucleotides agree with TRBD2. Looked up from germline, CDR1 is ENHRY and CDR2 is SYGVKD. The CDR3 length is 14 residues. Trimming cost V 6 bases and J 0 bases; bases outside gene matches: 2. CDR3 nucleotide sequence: TGTGCCATCAGGTCTAGCGGGAGCTCCTACGAGCAGTACTTC. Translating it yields CAIRSSGSSYEQYF.

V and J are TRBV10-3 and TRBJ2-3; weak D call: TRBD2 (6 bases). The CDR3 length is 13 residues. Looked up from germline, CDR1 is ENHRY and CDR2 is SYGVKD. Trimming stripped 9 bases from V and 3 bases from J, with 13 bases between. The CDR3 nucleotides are TGTGCCATAACCTTGGGGGGAACAGATACGCAGTATTTT. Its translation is CAITLGGTDTQYF.

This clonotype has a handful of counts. The CDR3 protein is CASSFSLTGYNEQFF. CDR3 bases: TGCGCCAGCAGCTTCTCTTTGACAGGTTACAATGAGCAGTTCTTC. The chain employs TRBV5-1 and TRBJ2-1; D might be TRBD1 (6 bases). Germline CDR1 is SGHRS and CDR2 is YFSETQ. V shed 2 bases and J shed 4 bases, with 13 bases lying between them. The CDR3 sequence is 15 residues long. The full variable domain, rest sourced from reference TRBV5-1 and TRBJ2-1, is KAGVTQTPRYLIKTRGQQVTLSCSPISGHRSVSWYQQTPGQGLQFLFEYFSETQRNKGNFPGRFSGRQFSNSRSEMNVSTLELGDSALYLCASSFSLTGYNEQFFGPGTRLTVL.

CDR3 DNA: TGTGCCAGCAGCCCATGGGGGCGACAAGAGACCCAGTACTTC. Its translation: CASSPWGRQETQYF. The V call is TRBV3-1, the J call TRBJ2-5; TRBD1 is a possible D gene (6 bases). V dropped 4 bases and J dropped 2 bases, with 11 bases sitting between them. Germline V lookup: CDR1 LGHDT, CDR2 YNNKEL (reference sequence). CDR3 length equals 14 residues.

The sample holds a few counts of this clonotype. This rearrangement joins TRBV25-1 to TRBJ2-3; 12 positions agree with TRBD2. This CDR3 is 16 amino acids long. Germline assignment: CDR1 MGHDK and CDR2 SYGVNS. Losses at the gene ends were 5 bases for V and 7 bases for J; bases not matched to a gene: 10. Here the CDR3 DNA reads TGTGCCAGCAGTCCCCCCCGGACTAGCGGGACAAATACGCAGTATTTT. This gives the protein CASSPPRTSGTNTQYF. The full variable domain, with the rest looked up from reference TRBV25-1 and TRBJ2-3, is EADIYQTPRYLVIGTGKKITLECSQTMGHDKMYWYQQDPGMELHLIHYSYGVNSTEKGDLSSESTVSRIRTEHFPLTLESARPSHTSQYLCASSPPRTSGTNTQYFGPGTRLTVL.

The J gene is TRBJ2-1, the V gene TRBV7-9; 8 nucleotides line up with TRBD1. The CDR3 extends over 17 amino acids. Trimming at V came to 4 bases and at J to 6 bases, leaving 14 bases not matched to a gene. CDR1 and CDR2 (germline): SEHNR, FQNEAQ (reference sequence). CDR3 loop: CASSSLRFQGASNEQFF. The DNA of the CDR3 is TGTGCCAGCAGCTCACTTAGGTTTCAGGGGGCATCCAATGAGCAGTTCTTC. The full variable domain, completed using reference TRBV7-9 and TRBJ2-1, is DTGVSQNPRHKITKRGQNVTFRCDPISEHNRLYWYRQTLGQGPEFLTYFQNEAQLEKSRLLSDRFSAERPKGSFSTLEIQRTEQGDSAMYLCASSSLRFQGASNEQFFGPGTRLTVL.

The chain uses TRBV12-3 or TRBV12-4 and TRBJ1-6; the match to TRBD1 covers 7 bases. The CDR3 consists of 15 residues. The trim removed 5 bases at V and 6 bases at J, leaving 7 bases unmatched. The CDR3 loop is CASSPDRDRNSPLHF. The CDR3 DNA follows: TGTGCCAGCAGTCCTGACAGGGATCGTAATTCACCCCTCCACTTT.

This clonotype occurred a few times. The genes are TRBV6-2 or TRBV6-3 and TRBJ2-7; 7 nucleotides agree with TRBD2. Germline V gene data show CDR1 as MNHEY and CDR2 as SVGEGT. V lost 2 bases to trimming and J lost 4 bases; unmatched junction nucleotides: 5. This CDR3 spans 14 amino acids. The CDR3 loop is CASSYGGGWYEQYF. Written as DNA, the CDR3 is TGTGCCAGCAGTTACGGCGGGGGTTGGTACGAGCAGTACTTC.

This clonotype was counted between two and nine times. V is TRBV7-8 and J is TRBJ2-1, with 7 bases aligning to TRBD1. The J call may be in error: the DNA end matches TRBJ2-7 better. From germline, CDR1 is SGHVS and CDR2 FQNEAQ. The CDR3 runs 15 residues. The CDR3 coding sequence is TGTGCCAGCAGCCCAGGGACAGCGCCCCTTAATGAGCAGTACTTC. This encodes CASSPGTAPLNEQYF.